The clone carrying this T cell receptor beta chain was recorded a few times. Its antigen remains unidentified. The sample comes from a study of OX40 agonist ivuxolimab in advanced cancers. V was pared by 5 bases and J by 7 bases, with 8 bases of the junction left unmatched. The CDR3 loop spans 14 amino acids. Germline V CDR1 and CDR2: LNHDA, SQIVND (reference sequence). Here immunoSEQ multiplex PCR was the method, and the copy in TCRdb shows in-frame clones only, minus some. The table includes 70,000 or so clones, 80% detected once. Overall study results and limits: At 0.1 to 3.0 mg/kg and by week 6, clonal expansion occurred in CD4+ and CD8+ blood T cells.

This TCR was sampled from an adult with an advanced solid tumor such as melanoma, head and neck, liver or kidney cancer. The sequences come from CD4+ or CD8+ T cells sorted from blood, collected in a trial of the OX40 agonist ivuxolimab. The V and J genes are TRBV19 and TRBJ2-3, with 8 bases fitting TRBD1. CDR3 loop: CASSLDRARNTQYF. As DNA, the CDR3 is TGTGCCAGTAGTTTGGACAGGGCCAGGAATACGCAGTATTTT.